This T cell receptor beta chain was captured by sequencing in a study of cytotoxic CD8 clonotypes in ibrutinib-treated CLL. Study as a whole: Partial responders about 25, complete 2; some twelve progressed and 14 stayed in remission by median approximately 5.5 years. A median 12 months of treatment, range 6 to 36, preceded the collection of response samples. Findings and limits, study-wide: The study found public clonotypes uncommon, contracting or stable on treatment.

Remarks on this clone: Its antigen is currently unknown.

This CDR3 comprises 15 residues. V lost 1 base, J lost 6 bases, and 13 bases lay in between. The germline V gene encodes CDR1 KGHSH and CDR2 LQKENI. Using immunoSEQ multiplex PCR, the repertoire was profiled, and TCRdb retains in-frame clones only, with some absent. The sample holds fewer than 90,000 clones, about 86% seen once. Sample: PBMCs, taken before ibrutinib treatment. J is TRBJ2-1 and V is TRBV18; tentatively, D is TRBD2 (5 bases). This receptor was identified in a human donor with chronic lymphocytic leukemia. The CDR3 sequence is CASSPRERSANEQFF. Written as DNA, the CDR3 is TGTGCCAGCTCACCACGGGAGCGGAGCGCCAATGAGCAGTTCTTC.